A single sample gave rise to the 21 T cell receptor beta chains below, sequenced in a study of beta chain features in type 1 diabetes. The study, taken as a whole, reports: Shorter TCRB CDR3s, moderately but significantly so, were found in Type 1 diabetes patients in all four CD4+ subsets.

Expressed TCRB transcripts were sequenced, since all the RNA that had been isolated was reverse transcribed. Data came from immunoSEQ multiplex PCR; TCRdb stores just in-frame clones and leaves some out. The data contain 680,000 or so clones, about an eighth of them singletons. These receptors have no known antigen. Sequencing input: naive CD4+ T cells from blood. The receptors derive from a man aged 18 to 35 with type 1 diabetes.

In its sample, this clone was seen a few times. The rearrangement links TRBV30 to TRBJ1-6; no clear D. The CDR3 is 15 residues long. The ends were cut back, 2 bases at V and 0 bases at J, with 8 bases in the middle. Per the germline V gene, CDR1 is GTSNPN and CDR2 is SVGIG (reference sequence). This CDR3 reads CAWSSVNSYNSPLHF. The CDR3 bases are TGTGCCTGGAGTTCGGTGAACTCCTATAATTCACCCCTCCACTTT.

CDR3 protein: CASSLRSNTEAFF. DNA of the CDR3: TGTGCCAGCAGCTTAAGGTCGAACACTGAAGCTTTCTTT. V gene TRBV7-7 combines with J gene TRBJ1-1; no clear D gene. Germline V gene lookup returns CDR1 SSHAT and CDR2 FNYEAQ (reference sequence). The CDR3 covers 13 residues. Trimming took 2 bases from V and 1 from J, leaving 5 bases between them.

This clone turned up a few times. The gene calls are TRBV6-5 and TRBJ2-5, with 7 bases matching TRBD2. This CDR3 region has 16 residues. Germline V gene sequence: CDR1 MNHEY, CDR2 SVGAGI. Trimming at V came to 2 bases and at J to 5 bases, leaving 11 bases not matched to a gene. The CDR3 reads CASSYGLAAILETQYF. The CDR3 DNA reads TGTGCCAGCAGTTACGGGCTAGCGGCAATACTGGAGACCCAGTACTTC.

Written as DNA, the CDR3 is TGCGCCAGCACTCCGAAGATGGGCGAGAGTTCACCCCTCCACTTT. It translates to CASTPKMGESSPLHF. V usage is TRBV5-1 and J usage is TRBJ1-6; D gene unclear. CDR1 and CDR2 (germline): SGHRS, YFSETQ. The length of the CDR3 is 15 residues. The V end was cut by 6 bases, the J end by 9 bases, with 19 bases between.

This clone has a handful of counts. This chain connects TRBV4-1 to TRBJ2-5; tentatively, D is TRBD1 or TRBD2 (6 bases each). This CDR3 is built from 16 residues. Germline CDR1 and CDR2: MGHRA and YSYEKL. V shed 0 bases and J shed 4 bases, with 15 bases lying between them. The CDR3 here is CASSQDGAQGGETQYF. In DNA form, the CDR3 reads TGCGCCAGCAGCCAAGATGGAGCACAGGGAGGAGAGACCCAGTACTTC.

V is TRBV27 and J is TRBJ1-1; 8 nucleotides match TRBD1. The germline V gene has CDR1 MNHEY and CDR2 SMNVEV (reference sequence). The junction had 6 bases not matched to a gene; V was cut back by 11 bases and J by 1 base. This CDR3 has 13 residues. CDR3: CAGGRGPNTEAFF. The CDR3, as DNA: TGTGCCGGAGGCAGGGGGCCGAACACTGAAGCTTTCTTT.

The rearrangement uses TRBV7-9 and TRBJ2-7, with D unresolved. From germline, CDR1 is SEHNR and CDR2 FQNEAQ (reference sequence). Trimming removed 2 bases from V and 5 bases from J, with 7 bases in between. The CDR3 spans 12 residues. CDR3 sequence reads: CASSLKTHEQYF. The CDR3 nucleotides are TGTGCCAGCAGCTTAAAAACCCACGAGCAGTACTTC.

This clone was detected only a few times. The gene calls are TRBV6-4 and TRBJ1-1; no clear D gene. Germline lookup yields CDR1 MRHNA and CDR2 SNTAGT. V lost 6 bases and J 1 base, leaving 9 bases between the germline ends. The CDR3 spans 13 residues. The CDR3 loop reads CASSSRRNTEAFF. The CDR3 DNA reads TGTGCCAGCAGCTCGAGGAGGAACACTGAAGCTTTCTTT.

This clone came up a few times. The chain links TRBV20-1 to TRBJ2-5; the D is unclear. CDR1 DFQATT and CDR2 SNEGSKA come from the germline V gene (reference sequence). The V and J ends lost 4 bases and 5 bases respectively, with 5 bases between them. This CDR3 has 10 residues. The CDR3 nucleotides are TGCAGTGCTAAGTACGAGACCCAGTACTTC. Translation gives CSAKYETQYF.

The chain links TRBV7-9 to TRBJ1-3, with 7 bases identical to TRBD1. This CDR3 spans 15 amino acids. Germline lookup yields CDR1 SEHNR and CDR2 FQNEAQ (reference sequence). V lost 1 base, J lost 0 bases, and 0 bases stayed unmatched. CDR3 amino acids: CASSLDRGSGNTIYF. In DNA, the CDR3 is TGTGCCAGCAGCTTAGACAGGGGCTCTGGAAACACCATATATTTT. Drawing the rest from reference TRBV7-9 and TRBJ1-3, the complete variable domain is DTGVSQNPRHKITKRGQNVTFRCDPISEHNRLYWYRQTLGQGPEFLTYFQNEAQLEKSRLLSDRFSAERPKGSFSTLEIQRTEQGDSAMYLCASSLDRGSGNTIYFGEGSWLTVV.

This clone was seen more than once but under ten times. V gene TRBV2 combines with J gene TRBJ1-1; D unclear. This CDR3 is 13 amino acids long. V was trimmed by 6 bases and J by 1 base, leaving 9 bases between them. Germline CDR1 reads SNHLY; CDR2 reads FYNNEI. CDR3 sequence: CASREGGNTEAFF. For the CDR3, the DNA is TGTGCCAGCAGGGAGGGAGGGAACACTGAAGCTTTCTTT.

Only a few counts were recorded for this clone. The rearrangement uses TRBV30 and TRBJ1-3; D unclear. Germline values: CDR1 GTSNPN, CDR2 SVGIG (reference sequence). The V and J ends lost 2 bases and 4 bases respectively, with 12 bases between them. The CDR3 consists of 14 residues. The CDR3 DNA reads TGTGCCTGGAGTAAGAGTACAGCGGGAAACACCATATATTTT. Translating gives CAWSKSTAGNTIYF.

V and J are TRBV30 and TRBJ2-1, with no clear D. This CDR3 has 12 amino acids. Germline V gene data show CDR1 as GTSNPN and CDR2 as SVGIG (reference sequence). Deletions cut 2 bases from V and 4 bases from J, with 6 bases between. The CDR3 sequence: CAWSYGYNEQFF. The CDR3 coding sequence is TGTGCCTGGAGTTACGGGTACAATGAGCAGTTCTTC.

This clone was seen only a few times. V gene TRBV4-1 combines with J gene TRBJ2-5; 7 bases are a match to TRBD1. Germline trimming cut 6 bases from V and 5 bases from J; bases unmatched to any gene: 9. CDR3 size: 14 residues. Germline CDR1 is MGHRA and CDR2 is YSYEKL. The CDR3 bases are TGCGCCAGCAGTACAGGGGCGACCGGGGAGACCCAGTACTTC. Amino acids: CASSTGATGETQYF.

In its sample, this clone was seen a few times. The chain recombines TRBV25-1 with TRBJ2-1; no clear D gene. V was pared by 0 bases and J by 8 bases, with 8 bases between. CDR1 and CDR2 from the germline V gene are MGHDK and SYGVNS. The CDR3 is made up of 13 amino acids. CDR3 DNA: TGTGCCAGCAGTGAATATAGTTTCGATGAGCAGTTCTTC. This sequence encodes CASSEYSFDEQFF.

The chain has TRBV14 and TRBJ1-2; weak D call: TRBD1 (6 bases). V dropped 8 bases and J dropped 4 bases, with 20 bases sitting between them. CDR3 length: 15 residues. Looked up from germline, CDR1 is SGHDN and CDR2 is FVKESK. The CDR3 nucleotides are TGTGCCAGCGCCTTCGGGGGCCAATTTTCCTATGGCTACACCTTC. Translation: CASAFGGQFSYGYTF.

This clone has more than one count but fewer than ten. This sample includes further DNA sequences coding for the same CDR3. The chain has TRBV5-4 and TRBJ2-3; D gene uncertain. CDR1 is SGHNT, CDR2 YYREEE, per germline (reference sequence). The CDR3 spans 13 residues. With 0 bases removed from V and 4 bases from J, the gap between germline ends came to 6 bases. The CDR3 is CASSLGGADTQYF. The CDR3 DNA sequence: TGTGCCAGCAGCTTGGGTGGGGCAGATACGCAGTATTTT.

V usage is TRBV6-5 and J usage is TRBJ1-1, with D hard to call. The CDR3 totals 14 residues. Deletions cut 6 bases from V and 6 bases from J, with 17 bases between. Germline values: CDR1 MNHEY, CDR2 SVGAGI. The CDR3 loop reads CASRSGPGVAEAFF. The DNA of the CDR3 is TGTGCCAGCAGGTCTGGACCGGGCGTGGCTGAAGCTTTCTTT.

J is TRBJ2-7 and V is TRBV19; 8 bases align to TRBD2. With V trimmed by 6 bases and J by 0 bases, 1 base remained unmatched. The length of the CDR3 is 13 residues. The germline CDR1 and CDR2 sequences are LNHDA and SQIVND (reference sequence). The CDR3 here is CASRSGSSYEQYF. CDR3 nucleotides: TGTGCCAGTAGGAGCGGGAGCTCCTACGAGCAGTACTTC.

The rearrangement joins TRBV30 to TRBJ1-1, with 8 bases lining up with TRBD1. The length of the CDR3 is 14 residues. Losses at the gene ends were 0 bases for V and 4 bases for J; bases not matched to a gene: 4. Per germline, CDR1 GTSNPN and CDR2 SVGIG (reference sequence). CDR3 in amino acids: CAWSVYQGATEAFF. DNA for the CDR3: TGTGCCTGGAGTGTATATCAGGGGGCCACTGAAGCTTTCTTT. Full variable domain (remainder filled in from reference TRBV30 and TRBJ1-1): SQTIHQWPATLVQPVGSPLSLECTVEGTSNPNLYWYRQAAGRGLQLLFYSVGIGQISSEVPQNLSASRPQDRQFILSSKKLLLSDSGFYLCAWSVYQGATEAFFGQGTRLTVV.

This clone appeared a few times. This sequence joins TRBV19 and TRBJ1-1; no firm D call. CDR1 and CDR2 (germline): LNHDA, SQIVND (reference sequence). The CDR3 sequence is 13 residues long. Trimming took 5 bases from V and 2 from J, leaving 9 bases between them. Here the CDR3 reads CASSARQNTEAFF. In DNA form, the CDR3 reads TGTGCCAGTAGTGCCCGACAAAACACTGAAGCTTTCTTT.